This T cell receptor beta chain appears in the sequencing data of a study of CD8+CD57+ T cells in acquired aplastic anemia. Overall study: An average of roughly 2.9 ug of DNA was obtained from sorted CD4+ and CD8+ cells.

CDR3 size: 16 residues. Germline V lookup: CDR1 KGHDR, CDR2 SFDVKD. The V end was cut by 5 bases, the J end by 4 bases, with 14 bases between. With regard to this clonotype: Its antigen is as yet unknown.

Profiles of TCR beta VDJ and CDR3 were generated from a genomic DNA template. Using its own MiXCR run on the reads, TCRdb lists one record per CDR3 protein. The sample lists about 180,000 distinct CDR3 sequences, 63% occurring once. Regarding the study as a whole: Overlap between patients and controls comprised roughly 28 CD8+ CDR3 sequences. The study found no significant CD8+ Simpson's diversity difference between patients and controls.

Patients sequenced had flow cytometry evidence of CD8+CD57+ cell expansion. The rearrangement uses TRBV24-1 and TRBJ2-6, with D unclear. This receptor was identified in a human donor with aplastic anemia. The sequenced sample was sorted CD4+, CD8+, or CD8+CD57+ T cells (not recorded which) from PBMCs. The CDR3 loop reads CATSGRGRAGANVLTF. DNA of the CDR3: TGTGCCACCAGTGGCCGAGGAAGGGCCGGGGCCAACGTCCTGACTTTC.